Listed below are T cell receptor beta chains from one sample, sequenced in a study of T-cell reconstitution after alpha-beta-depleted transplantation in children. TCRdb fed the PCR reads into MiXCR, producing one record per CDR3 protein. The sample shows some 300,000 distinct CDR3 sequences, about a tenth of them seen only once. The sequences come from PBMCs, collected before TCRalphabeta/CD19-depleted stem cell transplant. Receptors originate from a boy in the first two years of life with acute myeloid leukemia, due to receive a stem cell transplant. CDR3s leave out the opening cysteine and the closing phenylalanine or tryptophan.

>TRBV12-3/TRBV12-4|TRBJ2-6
ASSPLTGGKNSGANVLT
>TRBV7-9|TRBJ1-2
ASSFRAYGYT
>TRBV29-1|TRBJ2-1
SVAGGSYNEQF
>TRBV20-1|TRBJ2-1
SARVGTSGSQREQF
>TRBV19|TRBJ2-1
ASSIDGAGGPYNEQF
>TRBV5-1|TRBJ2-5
ASSPGVAMAQETQY
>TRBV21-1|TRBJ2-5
ASSKKSPSNPRRETQY
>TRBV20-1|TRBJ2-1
SARHTIYNEQF
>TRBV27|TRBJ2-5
ASSLMSGAHETQY
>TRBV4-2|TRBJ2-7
ASSEQGALKEQY
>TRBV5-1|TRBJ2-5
ASSPQLGHQETQY
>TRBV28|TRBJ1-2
ASSSGFEYGYT
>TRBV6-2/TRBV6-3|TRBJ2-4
ASRPTGQGAKNIQY
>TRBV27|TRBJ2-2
ASSFRGGRVTGELF
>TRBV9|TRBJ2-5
ASSVLAGGPQETQY
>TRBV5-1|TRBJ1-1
ASSLAPPGSEAF
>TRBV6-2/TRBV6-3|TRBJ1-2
ASSFGRGTYGYT
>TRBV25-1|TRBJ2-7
ASSPKGKGAYEQY
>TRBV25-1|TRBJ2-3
ASSGRREDTQY
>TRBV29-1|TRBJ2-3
SVDGRGTDTQY
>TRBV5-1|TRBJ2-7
ASSISQGVNYEQY
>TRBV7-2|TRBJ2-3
ASSLGVGPTDTQY
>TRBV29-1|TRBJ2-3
SVFFRTGQDTQY
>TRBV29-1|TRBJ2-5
SVGDQETQY
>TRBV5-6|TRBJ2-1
ASSLRWDRGFGLAGDEQF
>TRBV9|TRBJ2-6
ASSAWLLYGTGTNVLT
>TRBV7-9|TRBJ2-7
ASRGGSRGQYEQY
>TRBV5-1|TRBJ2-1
ASRRKDNEQF
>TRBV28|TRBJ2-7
ASSFSRTAYEQY
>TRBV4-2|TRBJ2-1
ASSHESTSTYNEQF
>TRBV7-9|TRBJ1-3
ASSLQGSGNTIY
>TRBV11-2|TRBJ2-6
ASTQGSGANVLT
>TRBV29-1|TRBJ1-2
SVSAGLGYT
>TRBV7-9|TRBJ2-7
ASSSRDSDLNYEQY
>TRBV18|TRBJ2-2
ASSPPIRTGELF
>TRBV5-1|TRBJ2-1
ASSLGGLRAYNEQF